This TCR beta chain stems from a study of T cells in Graves' hyperthyroidism and ophthalmopathy. Study-level background: Before treatment of any kind, peripheral blood was taken at initial diagnosis. The study's findings and limits: Blood shared most expanded thyroid clonotypes above 0.001.

TCR beta CDR3 region amplification was performed from RNA transcripts. TCR CDR3 regions were first amplified by RT-PCR with HTBI primers. Via MiXCR, TCRdb re-called the multiplex PCR reads, giving one row per CDR3 protein. The sample records some 370,000 distinct CDR3 sequences, roughly 13% being singletons. Germline loops: CDR1 MRHNA, CDR2 SNTAGT. Trimming removed 6 bases at V and 1 base at J, with 12 bases between. The CDR3 has 14 amino acids. Disease lasting under 3 months, a NOSPECS grade of at least 4, and a Clinical Activity Score of at least 3 were features of the ophthalmopathy patients. 10 ml of fresh peripheral blood supplied the PBMCs. Note on this clonotype: Its specificity is unknown. A read error is possible here, since a much larger clone lies one base away.

The clonotype was recovered from a man aged 45-60 years with Graves' ophthalmopathy. Source material: blood. The chain has TRBV6-4 and TRBJ1-1; no clear D gene. DNA of the CDR3: TGTGCCAGCAGCTCCGGACTGTCGAACACTGAAGCTTTCTTT. Its protein product is CASSSGLSNTEAFF.